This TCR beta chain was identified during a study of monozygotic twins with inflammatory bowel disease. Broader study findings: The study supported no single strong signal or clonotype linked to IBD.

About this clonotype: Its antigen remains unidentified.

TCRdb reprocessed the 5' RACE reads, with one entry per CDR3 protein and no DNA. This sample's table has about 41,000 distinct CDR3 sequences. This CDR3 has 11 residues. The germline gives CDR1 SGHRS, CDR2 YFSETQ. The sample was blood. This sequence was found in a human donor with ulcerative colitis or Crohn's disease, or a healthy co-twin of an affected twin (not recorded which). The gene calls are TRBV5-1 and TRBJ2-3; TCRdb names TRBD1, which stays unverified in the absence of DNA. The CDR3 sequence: CASSLQGRQYF.